These 17 T cell receptor beta chains came from one sample sequenced in a study of blood T cell repertoires in COVID-19. TCRdb's copy holds only in-frame clones and misses some; the assay was immunoSEQ multiplex PCR. The sample records hundreds of thousands of clones, roughly 80% being singletons. The sequenced sample was peripheral blood. Source of these receptors: a woman of 80 years or more with acute or convalescent COVID-19.

The rearrangement uses TRBV28 and TRBJ2-3; 11 bases are a match to TRBD2. Germline V lookup: CDR1 MDHEN, CDR2 SYDVKM. V was clipped by 5 bases and J by 6 bases; unmatched bases: 7. The CDR3 contains 15 residues. This chain's CDR3 is CASSLSGGASDTQYF. The CDR3 region has the DNA TGTGCCAGCAGTCTTAGCGGGGGGGCCTCCGATACGCAGTATTTT. Looking up the rest from reference TRBV28 and TRBJ2-3 gives the full variable domain: DVKVTQSSRYLVKRTGEKVFLECVQDMDHENMFWYRQDPGLGLRLIYFSYDVKMKEKGDIPEGYSVSREKKERFSLILESASTNQTSMYLCASSLSGGASDTQYFGPGTRLTVL.

The CDR3 loop is CASSFPGQKNTEAFF. CDR3 in DNA: TGTGCCAGCAGCTTCCCGGGACAGAAGAACACTGAAGCTTTCTTT. The chain couples TRBV7-3 to TRBJ1-1; TRBD1 aligns across 7 bases. The germline V gene encodes CDR1 SGHTA and CDR2 FQGTGA. V dropped 3 bases and J dropped 1; count of bases not matched to a gene: 5. The CDR3 spans 15 residues.

The chain couples TRBV9 to TRBJ2-3; 10 bases line up with TRBD2. The CDR3 covers 17 residues. J gave up 0 bases and V 4 bases, and 8 bases lay outside the gene matches. Germline V gives CDR1 SGDLS, CDR2 YYNGEE. In DNA form, the CDR3 reads TGTGCCAGCAGCCCCAGGACTAGCGGATCTAGCACAGATACGCAGTATTTT. Residues: CASSPRTSGSSTDTQYF.

The genes are TRBV19 and TRBJ1-4; 8 nucleotides agree with TRBD1. The CDR3 is made up of 13 amino acids. The junction had 8 bases not matched to a gene; V was cut back by 9 bases and J by 8 bases. In germline, CDR1 is LNHDA, CDR2 SQIVND (reference sequence). This CDR3 reads CASQDRADEKLFF. CDR3 DNA: TGTGCCAGCCAGGACAGGGCGGACGAAAAACTGTTTTTT.

V is TRBV4-1 and J is TRBJ1-3; TRBD1 is a possible D gene (5 bases). V shed 0 bases and J shed 1 base, with 16 bases lying between them. Germline lookup yields CDR1 MGHRA and CDR2 YSYEKL. The CDR3 consists of 18 residues. In nucleotides, the CDR3 is TGCGCCAGCAGCCAAGAGGAGTTGCGGGGCGAATCTGGAAACACCATATATTTT. This gives the protein CASSQEELRGESGNTIYF.

The J gene is TRBJ1-6, the V gene TRBV4-1; TRBD1 matches at 7 bases. The CDR3 contains 14 residues. CDR1 is MGHRA and CDR2 is YSYEKL in the germline V gene. V shed 6 bases, J shed 9 bases, and the junction held 8 bases outside the gene matches. CDR3 in amino acids: CASRQRQGSSPLHF. The CDR3 coding sequence is TGCGCCAGCAGACAGCGACAGGGCAGTTCACCCCTCCACTTT.

This chain joins TRBV27 and TRBJ1-1; TRBD1 matches at 10 bases. Per the germline V gene, CDR1 is MNHEY and CDR2 is SMNVEV (reference sequence). This CDR3 comprises 14 residues. V lost 6 bases, J lost 5 bases, and 6 bases stayed unmatched. CDR3 DNA sequence: TGTGCCAGCAGCGACAGGGGGCTTCGAACTGAAGCTTTCTTT. Translated: CASSDRGLRTEAFF.

The chain joins TRBV2 to TRBJ1-3; perhaps TRBD1 as D (6 bases). Germline V gene lookup returns CDR1 SNHLY and CDR2 FYNNEI. The CDR3 has 14 amino acids. V shed 6 bases and J shed 0 bases, with 9 bases lying between them. CDR3: CASRGHSSGNTIYF. The CDR3 nucleotides read TGTGCCAGCAGGGGACATAGCTCTGGAAACACCATATATTTT.

V is TRBV11-2 and J is TRBJ1-6, with D possibly matching TRBD1 (6 bases). The CDR3 runs 16 residues. Germline loops: CDR1 SGHAT, CDR2 FQNNGV. V was trimmed by 0 bases and J by 9 bases, leaving 15 bases between them. The CDR3 DNA is TGTGCCAGCAGCTTAGATACAACAGGGACGGGTTCACCCCTCCACTTT. It codes for CASSLDTTGTGSPLHF.

The chain couples TRBV6-1 to TRBJ1-2; 7 bases are a match to TRBD1. Germline trimming cut 6 bases from V and 8 bases from J; bases unmatched to any gene: 18. Germline V gene data show CDR1 as MNHNS and CDR2 as SASEGT. The CDR3 contains 16 residues. CDR3 bases: TGTGCCAGCAGCGAAATTACAGGGGCCGCAGGTTTGGGCTACACCTTC. This translates into CASSEITGAAGLGYTF.

The chain joins TRBV12-3 or TRBV12-4 to TRBJ1-6, with unresolved D. Trimming shortened V by 5 bases and J by 8 bases, and 10 bases separated the two germline ends. This CDR3 is built from 13 residues. The CDR3 sequence is CASSLQMDSPLHF. The CDR3 DNA reads TGTGCCAGCAGTCTTCAGATGGATTCACCCCTCCACTTT.

J is TRBJ1-2 and V is TRBV19; weak D call: TRBD1 (5 bases). The V gene lost 5 bases and the J gene lost 6 bases, with 22 bases spanning the gap. The CDR3 loop spans 16 amino acids. The V gene's germline CDR1 is LNHDA and CDR2 SQIVND (reference sequence). The CDR3 bases are TGTGCCAGTAGTCCCCTCCCACGACAGAGAAGCCATGGCTACACCTTC. Translating it yields CASSPLPRQRSHGYTF.

This chain connects TRBV5-1 to TRBJ2-7, with D uncertain. Trimming took 1 base from V and 5 from J, leaving 7 bases between them. Germline CDR1 SGHRS, CDR2 YFSETQ. The CDR3 has 12 amino acids. The CDR3 DNA follows: TGCGCCAGCAGCTTGATGTCAGACGAGCAGTACTTC. Translation gives CASSLMSDEQYF.

This clone was seen once. The chain recombines TRBV9 with TRBJ1-1; D perhaps matches TRBD1 (5 bases). This CDR3 has 14 residues. Germline loops: CDR1 SGDLS, CDR2 YYNGEE. V was shortened by 0 bases and J by 0 bases, with 6 bases between the two germline ends. The CDR3 is CASSVGTLNTEAFF. CDR3 bases: TGTGCCAGCAGCGTAGGGACACTGAACACTGAAGCTTTCTTT.

The sample holds one count of this clone. The CDR3, as DNA: TGTGCCAGCAGGTCCGGGAGCTCCTATAATTCACCCCTCCACTTT. It specifies CASRSGSSYNSPLHF. The gene calls are TRBV6-5 and TRBJ1-6; D call uncertain. The CDR3 is made up of 15 amino acids. Between the trimmed V and J ends, which lost 6 bases and 0 bases, there was a span of 9 bases. Germline V gene lookup returns CDR1 MNHEY and CDR2 SVGAGI.

The V call is TRBV6-6, the J call TRBJ2-5; D is uncertain. Germline V gene sequence: CDR1 MNHNY, CDR2 SVGAGI (reference sequence). This CDR3 contains 14 residues. Between the trimmed V and J ends, which lost 0 bases and 5 bases, there was a span of 10 bases. CDR3 in DNA: TGTGCCAGCAGTTACTCGTATCCCGGGGAGACCCAGTACTTC. Residues: CASSYSYPGETQYF.

V and J are TRBV5-1 and TRBJ2-1; 7 bases are shared with TRBD1. V dropped 4 bases and J dropped 0; count of bases not matched to a gene: 1. Germline V gene lookup returns CDR1 SGHRS and CDR2 YFSETQ. The CDR3 runs 14 residues. The CDR3 nucleotides read TGCGCCAGCAGCCCAGGGGGCTCCTACAATGAGCAGTTCTTC. Protein product: CASSPGGSYNEQFF.